One sample yielded the 14 T cell receptor beta chains listed below, sequenced in a study of blood T cells in healthy people across ages (dated by TCRdb to the mid-2010s). The library was made by 5' RACE. A second PCR of about 6 to 12 cycles was run with a J-beta primer mix and a sample-barcoded 5' primer. Starting from the raw public reads, TCRdb applied fastp trimming at Q25, assembled clones with MiXCR and retained in-frame beta chains. Rows merge per CDR3 protein into single entries with the most common DNA and genes. The sample table shows 1.5 million to 2 million distinct CDR3 sequences, and 35% to 50% are seen once. The leading ten clones occupy roughly 23% of the sample. Sequencing was done on a sample of blood. The origin of the receptors is a human donor in good health.

CDR3 DNA sequence: TGTGCCAGCAGTCGCCCTATGGGAGGGGGGAGAAACACTGAAGCTTTCTTT. Translated: CASSRPMGGGRNTEAFF. V and J are TRBV28 and TRBJ1-1, with D perhaps matching TRBD1 (6 bases). The CDR3 sequence is 17 residues long. Germline V CDR1 and CDR2: MDHEN, SYDVKM. V shed 5 bases and J shed 2 bases, with 21 bases lying between them.

This clonotype was detected a few times. The chain carries TRBV27 and TRBJ2-1; no definite D call. Germline CDR1 MNHEY, CDR2 SMNVEV (reference sequence). The V end lost 7 bases, the J end lost 8 bases, and 9 bases lay between the germline ends. This CDR3 is 11 amino acids long. This chain's CDR3 is CASMKSHEQFF. CDR3 sequence (DNA): TGTGCCAGCATGAAGTCACATGAGCAGTTCTTC.

This clonotype showed up many times. The chain links TRBV12-3 or TRBV12-4 to TRBJ1-2; D perhaps matches TRBD1 (5 bases). The CDR3 totals 13 residues. V was pared by 5 bases and J by 4 bases, with 11 bases between. CDR3 in DNA: TGTGCCAGCAGTCTAGACAGATTCTATGGCTACACCTTC. It encodes CASSLDRFYGYTF.

V is TRBV7-2 and J is TRBJ2-7, with a possible D match to TRBD1 (6 bases). The germline V gene encodes CDR1 SGHTA and CDR2 FQGNSA. The CDR3 is made up of 13 amino acids. The germline V and J ends were trimmed by 6 bases and 5 bases, with 14 bases remaining between them. The DNA of the CDR3 is TGTGCCAGCAGATCTACAGGGTTCGACGAGCAGTACTTC. Translating gives CASRSTGFDEQYF.

The chain uses TRBV5-1 and TRBJ1-6, with 7 bases that match TRBD1. The V gene's germline CDR1 is SGHRS and CDR2 YFSETQ. The CDR3 contains 18 residues. The ends lost 1 base at V and 6 bases at J; junction bases unmatched: 13. CDR3 sequence reads: CASSLLDRQGGSNSPLHF. As DNA, the CDR3 is TGCGCCAGCAGCTTGCTGGATCGACAGGGTGGGAGTAATTCACCCCTCCACTTT.

The rearrangement joins TRBV5-1 to TRBJ2-4, with a tentative D call TRBD2 (5 bases). Germline V gene lookup returns CDR1 SGHRS and CDR2 YFSETQ. V lost 2 bases and J lost 12, with 21 bases in between. The CDR3 has 15 amino acids. In DNA, the CDR3 is TGCGCCAGCAGCTTTTCGAGGGCTGACCTGGACGATCAGTACTTC. Amino acids: CASSFSRADLDDQYF.

The V and J genes are TRBV29-1 and TRBJ1-2, with D possibly TRBD1 on 5 matching bases. The CDR3 is 12 residues long. V was cut by 6 bases and J by 8 bases, with 16 bases left in between. Per the germline V gene, CDR1 is SQVTM and CDR2 is ANQGSEA. This CDR3 reads CSVGGEGWGYTF. In DNA form, the CDR3 reads TGCAGCGTCGGAGGGGAGGGCTGGGGCTACACCTTC.

This chain joins TRBV4-2 and TRBJ2-1, with D perhaps matching TRBD2 (5 bases). CDR1 is LGHNA, CDR2 YNFKEQ, per germline. V was shortened by 10 bases and J by 5 bases, with 18 bases between the two germline ends. This CDR3 is 14 amino acids long. The CDR3 DNA follows: TGTGCCACCATAGGTAAGGACTGGAACAATGAGCAGTTCTTC. Its protein product is CATIGKDWNNEQFF.

This clonotype was picked up a small number of times. J is TRBJ1-4 and V is TRBV6-6; weak D call: TRBD1 (6 bases). The CDR3 contains 16 residues. The germline gives CDR1 MNHNY, CDR2 SVGAGI (reference sequence). Trimming left V 4 bases short and J 7 bases short, with 19 bases between. This CDR3 is CASSLGQGMATEKLFF. For the CDR3, the DNA is TGTGCCAGCAGTTTGGGGCAGGGGATGGCTACTGAAAAACTGTTTTTT.

This chain uses TRBV10-3 with TRBJ2-3; no definite D call. Per germline, CDR1 ENHRY and CDR2 SYGVKD. Trimming removed 7 bases at V and 2 bases at J, with 10 bases between. This CDR3 comprises 13 residues. The CDR3 DNA reads TGTGCCATCAAATCCACCCCCACAGATACGCAGTATTTT. It is translated as CAIKSTPTDTQYF.

This clonotype was seen once. The chain is built from TRBV18 and TRBJ2-7, with D possibly matching TRBD1 (5 bases). This CDR3 is 13 amino acids long. V was pared by 5 bases and J by 5 bases, with 13 bases between. Germline CDR1 KGHSH, CDR2 LQKENI. CDR3 region: CASSSRERHEQYF. CDR3 bases: TGTGCCAGCTCATCCAGGGAAAGACACGAGCAGTACTTC.

The J gene is TRBJ2-2, the V gene TRBV4-3; D gene uncertain. The CDR3 is made up of 15 amino acids. CDR1 is LGHNA, CDR2 YSLEER, per germline. V was trimmed by 1 base and J by 2 bases, leaving 8 bases between them. The CDR3 reads CASSQGILNTGELFF. The DNA for the CDR3 is TGCGCCAGCAGCCAAGGGATTTTAAACACCGGGGAGCTGTTTTTT.

This clonotype appeared a few times. The genes are TRBV6-6 and TRBJ2-3; unclear D gene. CDR3 length equals 13 residues. Germline V gives CDR1 MNHNY, CDR2 SVGAGI (reference sequence). V lost 7 bases and J lost 2, with 10 bases in between. The CDR3 nucleotides are TGTGCCAGCACCCCGGCAACCACAGATACGCAGTATTTT. This translates into CASTPATTDTQYF.

This clonotype was counted between two and nine times. This chain joins TRBV5-1 and TRBJ1-2; possible D gene TRBD1, 5 bases. The CDR3 runs to 14 residues. The V gene lost 0 bases and the J gene lost 7 bases, with 13 bases spanning the gap. CDR1 is SGHRS and CDR2 is YFSETQ in the germline V gene. The CDR3 coding sequence is TGCGCCAGCAGCTTGGTTGGGGGAAGTGGTGGCTACACCTTC. Amino acids: CASSLVGGSGGYTF.